These T cell receptor beta chains were read from a single sample in a study of T-cell reconstitution after alpha-beta-depleted transplantation in children. Each CDR3 protein gets one entry after TCRdb re-called the PCR reads with MiXCR. The sample has a few hundred thousand distinct CDR3 sequences; roughly 9.1% are singletons. Specimen: PBMCs, collected before TCRalphabeta/CD19-depleted stem cell transplant. Receptor source: a boy less than two years old with acute myeloid leukemia, due to receive a stem cell transplant. CDR3s include the opening cysteine and the closing phenylalanine or tryptophan. Each record gives: clone size, J gene, D gene, V gene, CDR3 DNA, CDR3 protein. D genes are given only for firm matches. The size of a clone is reported for some rows only, either as once, few or many, or as a class for expanded clones.

many	TRBJ2-7	TRBD1	TRBV7-2	TGTGCCAGCAGCTTAGAGGAAACAGGGGTCGGCTACGAGCAGTACTTC	CASSLEETGVGYEQYF
.	TRBJ2-1	TRBD2	TRBV15	TGTGCCACCAGCAGAGGGGGCGGGACTAGCTACAATGAGCAGTTCTTC	CATSRGGGTSYNEQFF
.	TRBJ2-7	TRBD2	TRBV14	TGTGCCAGCAGCCAAGGCGGGAGGTACGCGGGTGAGCAGTACTTC	CASSQGGRYAGEQYF
many	TRBJ2-1	TRBD2	TRBV5-1	TGCGCCAGCAGTCCTCATGAACTAGCGGGAATGGATGAGCAGTTCTTC	CASSPHELAGMDEQFF
many	TRBJ2-2	.	TRBV7-2	TGTGCCAGCAGCGTACAGACGGGCACCGGGGAGCTGTTTTTT	CASSVQTGTGELFF
many	TRBJ2-1	.	TRBV28	TGTGCCAGCAGTCCCGGACTACACTACAATGAGCAGTTCTTC	CASSPGLHYNEQFF
many	TRBJ2-7	TRBD2	TRBV7-9	TGTGCCAGCAGCCCTAGACTAGCGGAGCTCTACGAGCAGTACTTC	CASSPRLAELYEQYF
.	TRBJ2-3	.	TRBV28	TGTGCCAGCAGTTTCACACATACACAAGATACGCACTATTTT	CASSFTHTQDTHYF
few	TRBJ1-1	.	TRBV5-6	TGTGCCAGCAGCTTCCATTTGGGAACTGAAGCTTTCTTT	CASSFHLGTEAFF
many	TRBJ2-3	TRBD2	TRBV20-1	TGCAGTGCCGCAGCGAATGTCAGATCGGGAGGGCCCGGGAGGCAGTATTTT	CSAAANVRSGGPGRQYF
few	TRBJ2-7	.	TRBV20-1	TGCAGTGCTAGTGGTCAGGGCTACGAGCAGTACTTC	CSASGQGYEQYF
many	TRBJ1-3	.	TRBV20-1	TGCAGTGCAACCGACAGGCAGGGAAACACCATATATTTT	CSATDRQGNTIYF
few	TRBJ2-2	TRBD1	TRBV7-9	TGTGCCAGCAACCCCACAGGGGGCTGGAGCGGGGAGCTGTTTTTT	CASNPTGGWSGELFF
.	TRBJ1-3	.	TRBV10-3	TGTGCCATCAGTGACTCGAGCTCTGGAAACACCATATATTTT	CAISDSSSGNTIYF
few	TRBJ1-1	.	TRBV20-1	TGCAGTGCTAGAGATGGGGGGGTTGAAGCTTTCTTT	CSARDGGVEAFF
.	TRBJ2-7	TRBD2	TRBV6-1	TGTGCCAGCAGATGGACTAGCGGGGCAAGGTACAATGAGCAGTACTTC	CASRWTSGARYNEQYF
.	TRBJ2-1	TRBD2	TRBV4-2	TGTGCCAGCAGGGCCGGGACTAGCTCACGCAGCTCCTACAATGAGCAGTTCTTC	CASRAGTSSRSSYNEQFF
many	TRBJ1-2	TRBD1	TRBV10-3	TGTGCCATCAGTGAGGCTCAGGGGGCGAGGGGCTACACCTTC	CAISEAQGARGYTF
.	TRBJ2-7	.	TRBV5-6	TGTGCCAGCAGCTCCGGGCTCATCTCCTACGAGCAGTACTTC	CASSSGLISYEQYF
.	TRBJ1-1	.	TRBV5-1	TGCGCCAGCAGCTTAATCAGGGCGGACACTGAAGCTTTCTTT	CASSLIRADTEAFF
many	TRBJ2-2	TRBD1	TRBV12-3/TRBV12-4	TGTGCCAGCAGTTTCCTCCCACAGGGGGCCCGGGAGCTGTTTTTT	CASSFLPQGARELFF
many	TRBJ2-3	TRBD2	TRBV7-6	TGTGCCAGCAGCTTAGGTCTAGCGGGAGGAGGTAGCACAGATACGCAGTATTTT	CASSLGLAGGGSTDTQYF
many	TRBJ2-1	TRBD2	TRBV29-1	TGCAGCGTTGAAGATCCCGGGAGGAGGGACAATGAGCAGTTCTTC	CSVEDPGRRDNEQFF
many	TRBJ2-4	TRBD2	TRBV4-2	TGTGCCAGCAGCCAAGAGTTCCGGGCGGGAGACATTCAGTACTTC	CASSQEFRAGDIQYF
many	TRBJ2-7	TRBD2	TRBV25-1	TGTGCCAGCAGTAAGTGGGGGGGCTCCTACGAGCAGTACTTC	CASSKWGGSYEQYF
many	TRBJ2-5	.	TRBV25-1	TGTGCCAGCAGTGGACCAAGGACACCTCAAGAGACCCAGTACTTC	CASSGPRTPQETQYF
many	TRBJ2-7	.	TRBV5-1	TGCGCCAGCAGCCCGGGGGCGGGACCCTCCTACGAGCAGTACTTC	CASSPGAGPSYEQYF
many	TRBJ1-6	.	TRBV6-5	TGTGCCAGCGTCCAGTTTTCGGGTTCACCCCTCCACTTT	CASVQFSGSPLHF
many	TRBJ2-3	TRBD1	TRBV24-1	TGTGCCACCAGTGATTTCGGACAGGGTACAGATACGCAGTATTTT	CATSDFGQGTDTQYF
many	TRBJ2-5	.	TRBV20-1	TGCAGTGCTAGCTTCGGACACACACAAGAGACCCAGTACTTC	CSASFGHTQETQYF
.	TRBJ2-2	TRBD2	TRBV20-1	TGCAGTGCTAAGAGCGGGAGTCTCACCGGGGAGCTGTTTTTT	CSAKSGSLTGELFF
many	TRBJ2-6	.	TRBV12-3/TRBV12-4	TGTGCCAGCAGGCCGGGCCCTAAGGCAAGCTCTGGGGCCAACGTCCTGACTTTC	CASRPGPKASSGANVLTF
many	TRBJ2-7	TRBD2	TRBV28	TGTGCCAGCAGTCCGAATAGAGGACTAGCGGGAGCCTACGAGCAGTACTTC	CASSPNRGLAGAYEQYF
many	TRBJ2-2	.	TRBV6-2/TRBV6-3	TGTGCCAGCCACGCGGGTCACGGGGAGCTGTTTTTT	CASHAGHGELFF
many	TRBJ1-1	.	TRBV20-1	TGCAGTGCTAGAGTGGGGCTCGGGATGACCTCCATGAACACTGAAGCTTTCTTT	CSARVGLGMTSMNTEAFF
few	TRBJ1-1	.	TRBV5-1	TGCGCCAGCAGGCCTTCTGGGACTGGGAGGACTGAAGCTTTCTTT	CASRPSGTGRTEAFF
few	TRBJ1-5	.	TRBV28	TGTGCCAGCAGTTTATTACCAGAGGGGACCAATCAGCCCCAGCATTTT	CASSLLPEGTNQPQHF
many	TRBJ2-6	.	TRBV7-9	TGTGCCAGCAGCTTCCCCGGGGCCAACGTCCTGACTTTC	CASSFPGANVLTF
many	TRBJ2-2	.	TRBV4-3	TGCGCCAGCAGCCAAGAGCGGTTGAACACCGGGGAGCTGTTTTTT	CASSQERLNTGELFF
many	TRBJ2-1	.	TRBV10-3	TGTGCCATCAGTGATGCGGGGAATGAGCAGTTCTTC	CAISDAGNEQFF
many	TRBJ2-1	TRBD1	TRBV7-9	TGTGCCAGCAGCCCGACAGGGGCCTCCTACAATGAGCAGTTCTTC	CASSPTGASYNEQFF
many	TRBJ1-6	.	TRBV7-3	TGTGCCAGCAGCTTCACAGGGCTCTCGTCACCCCTCCACTTT	CASSFTGLSSPLHF
many	TRBJ2-1	.	TRBV12-3/TRBV12-4	TGTGCCAGCAGTTTGGAGGGGGGTGTTACCTACAATGAGCAGTTCTTC	CASSLEGGVTYNEQFF